This TCR beta chain was obtained from a study of blood T cell repertoires in COVID-19. On the study more broadly: The United States, Italy and Spain provided the acute and convalescent COVID-19 samples. Sample material is recorded as cDNA or gDNA derived from T cells, B-cell-depleted T cells, or PBMCs.

J lost 5 bases, V lost 1 base, and 3 bases had no gene match. Per the germline V gene, CDR1 is LGHNA and CDR2 is YNFKEQ. CDR3 size: 16 residues. Source study methods: Nucleated cell counts were estimated from reference gene primer amplification. Sequencing was performed with immunoSEQ multiplex PCR; in TCRdb, only in-frame clones are kept and a portion is missing. V and J calls and clone size are as listed in that table; D and trimming were resolved from the DNA. The profile covers 70,000 to 85,000 clones, with almost 85% appearing a single time and 21% taken by the ten largest. Source material: peripheral blood. This receptor was taken from a human donor in a cohort sampled during active COVID-19. V usage is TRBV4-2 and J usage is TRBJ2-1; the match to TRBD2 covers 12 bases. DNA of the CDR3: TGTGCCAGCAGCCAAGGGACTAGCGGGGCGAACAATGAGCAGTTCTTC. Encoded protein: CASSQGTSGANNEQFF.